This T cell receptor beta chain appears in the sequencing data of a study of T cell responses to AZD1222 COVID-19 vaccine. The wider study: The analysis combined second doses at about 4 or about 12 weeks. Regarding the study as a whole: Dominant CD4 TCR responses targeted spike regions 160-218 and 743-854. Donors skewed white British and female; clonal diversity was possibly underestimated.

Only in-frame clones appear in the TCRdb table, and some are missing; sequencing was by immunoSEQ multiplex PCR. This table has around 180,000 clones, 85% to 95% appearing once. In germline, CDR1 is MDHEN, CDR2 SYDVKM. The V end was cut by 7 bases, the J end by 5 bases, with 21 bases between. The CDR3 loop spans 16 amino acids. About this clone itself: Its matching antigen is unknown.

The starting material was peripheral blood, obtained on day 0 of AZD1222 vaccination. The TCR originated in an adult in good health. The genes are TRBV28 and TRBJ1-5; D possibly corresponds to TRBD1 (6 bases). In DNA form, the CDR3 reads TGTGCCAGCACCGGGATTGAGGGGGGCAGGCATCAGCCCCAGCATTTT. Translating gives CASTGIEGGRHQPQHF.